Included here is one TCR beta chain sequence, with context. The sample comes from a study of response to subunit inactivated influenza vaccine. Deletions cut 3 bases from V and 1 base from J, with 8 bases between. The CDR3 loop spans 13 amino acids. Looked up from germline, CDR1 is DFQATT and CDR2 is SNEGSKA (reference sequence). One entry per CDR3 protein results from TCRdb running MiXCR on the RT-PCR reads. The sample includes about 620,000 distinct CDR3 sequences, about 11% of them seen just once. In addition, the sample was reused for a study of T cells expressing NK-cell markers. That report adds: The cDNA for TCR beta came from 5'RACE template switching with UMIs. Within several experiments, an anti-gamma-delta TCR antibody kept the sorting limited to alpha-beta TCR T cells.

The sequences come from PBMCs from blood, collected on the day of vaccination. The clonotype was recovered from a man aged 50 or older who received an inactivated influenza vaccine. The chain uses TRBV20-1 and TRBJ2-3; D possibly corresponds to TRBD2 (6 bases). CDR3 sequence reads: CSASGSRTDTQYF. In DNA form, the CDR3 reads TGCAGTGCTAGCGGGAGCCGCACAGATACGCAGTATTTT.